Listed below are T cell receptor beta chains from one sample, sequenced in a study of T cell repertoires in cytomegalovirus infection. Using its own MiXCR run on the reads, TCRdb lists one record per CDR3 protein. The table has roughly 230,000 distinct CDR3 sequences, 9% to 15% seen once. Source material: PBMCs. Receptors originate from a human donor in good health (CMV status not recorded). Some clones in this sample may be carry-over from other donors' samples. CDR3s include the opening cysteine and the closing phenylalanine or tryptophan. The D gene is left open where the match is weak. Clone size is given for some rows only: seen once, a few or many times, or a class if the clone is expanded.

d_call,cdr3_length,v_call,clone_size,j_call,cdr3_nt,cdr3_aa
TRBD2,16,TRBV6-2/TRBV6-3,many,TRBJ2-5,TGTGCCAGCAGATCGGGACTAGCGGGACGAAGAGAGACCCAGTACTTC,CASRSGLAGRRETQYF
-,13,TRBV7-9,many,TRBJ1-2,TGTGCCAGCAGCTTAGCAGGGGGAGATGGCTACACCTTC,CASSLAGGDGYTF
TRBD1,13,TRBV6-5,-,TRBJ2-7,TGTGCCAGCAAGGGACAGGCCCTCTACGAGCAGTACTTC,CASKGQALYEQYF
-,13,TRBV7-2,many,TRBJ2-5,TGTGCCAGCACCCTCGCACCTCAAGAGACCCAGTACTTC,CASTLAPQETQYF
-,13,TRBV7-8,many,TRBJ2-7,TGTGCCAGCAGCCCCCCGTCCCCTTACGAGCAGTACTTC,CASSPPSPYEQYF
TRBD2,18,TRBV7-2,many,TRBJ2-5,TGTGCCAGCAGCTTGAGACCGGGACTAGCGGGGAGCAGGGAGACCCAGTACTTC,CASSLRPGLAGSRETQYF
TRBD1,14,TRBV5-1,few,TRBJ2-7,TGCGCCAGCAGCTTGGCGACAGGGGGTCGCGAGCAGTACTTC,CASSLATGGREQYF
-,16,TRBV7-2,many,TRBJ2-7,TGTGCCAGCAGCTTAGAAGGGTCCAGGGACGGCTACGAGCAGTACTTC,CASSLEGSRDGYEQYF
TRBD1,17,TRBV11-2,many,TRBJ1-3,TGTGCCAGCAGCTTTACCTGGACAGGGGGAGGTGGAAACACCATATATTTT,CASSFTWTGGGGNTIYF
-,14,TRBV7-3,many,TRBJ1-6,TGTGCCAGCAGCACGGACGGTTATAATTCACCCCTCCACTTT,CASSTDGYNSPLHF
-,16,TRBV15,few,TRBJ1-1,TGTGCCACCAGCAGAGCACGGGACGGCTTGAACACTGAAGCTTTCTTT,CATSRARDGLNTEAFF
-,13,TRBV7-9,-,TRBJ1-2,TGTGCCAGCAGCTCAGGACCCCCGGATGGCTACACCTTC,CASSSGPPDGYTF
-,15,TRBV3-1,-,TRBJ1-6,TGTGCCAGCAGCCAAGATCACGGCCTAGCGGTACCCCTCCACTTT,CASSQDHGLAVPLHF
-,12,TRBV11-1,once,TRBJ2-7,TGTGCCAGCAGAGGGGACGTCTACGAGCAGTACTTC,CASRGDVYEQYF
-,17,TRBV7-8,few,TRBJ2-7,TGTGCCAGCAGCTTAGCACAACAGGGAGGGCTGGCCTACGAGCAGTACTTC,CASSLAQQGGLAYEQYF
-,15,TRBV7-2,many,TRBJ2-3,TGTGCCAGCAGCTTAGGCGGCAGGGATGGGGATACGCAGTATTTT,CASSLGGRDGDTQYF
-,12,TRBV5-1,few,TRBJ1-1,TGCGCCAGCAGTGAACAGAACACTGAAGCTTTCTTT,CASSEQNTEAFF
-,13,TRBV6-6,many,TRBJ2-5,TGTGCCAGCGGCCCCCCCGGGGAAGAGACCCAGTACTTC,CASGPPGEETQYF
TRBD2,17,TRBV5-1,-,TRBJ2-3,TGCGCCAGCAGCCCTCGGACTAGCGGGAGAATGGCAGATACGCAGTATTTT,CASSPRTSGRMADTQYF
-,13,TRBV3-1,-,TRBJ2-3,TGTGCCAGCAGCCAAGATTTCACAGATACGCAGTATTTT,CASSQDFTDTQYF
-,12,TRBV20-1,few,TRBJ1-6,TGCAGTGCTATAGGCGGCAATTCACCCCTCCACTTT,CSAIGGNSPLHF
-,15,TRBV9,-,TRBJ2-5,TGTGCCAGCAGCCCCCGTTCTGCGCCACAAGAGACCCAGTACTTC,CASSPRSAPQETQYF
TRBD2,14,TRBV7-2,many,TRBJ2-5,TGTGCCAGCAGCTTACTGGGAGGGTGGGAGACCCAGTACTTC,CASSLLGGWETQYF
TRBD1,16,TRBV7-8,many,TRBJ1-4,TGTGCCAGCAGCACCAGGGGGCGGGGAGTAGGTGAAAAACTGTTTTTT,CASSTRGRGVGEKLFF
-,17,TRBV5-1,-,TRBJ2-1,TGCGCCAGCAGCTTGGCCGTCTGGGGGGCCCTCGACAATGAGCAGTTCTTC,CASSLAVWGALDNEQFF
-,13,TRBV7-2,many,TRBJ2-1,TGTGCCAGCGGTCAGGGACCTAACAATGAGCAGTTCTTC,CASGQGPNNEQFF
-,15,TRBV29-1,few,TRBJ1-1,TGCAGCGTTGAAGAAGTGGCCTTTGGCGGCACTGAAGCTTTCTTT,CSVEEVAFGGTEAFF
-,15,TRBV28,few,TRBJ1-1,TGTGCCAGCAGTTCCCCCGGCATGGGTGGTACTGAAGCTTTCTTT,CASSSPGMGGTEAFF
-,13,TRBV20-1,few,TRBJ2-3,TGCAGTGCTAGAGATGCAGGCGTGGATACGCAGTATTTT,CSARDAGVDTQYF
-,13,TRBV11-2,many,TRBJ1-1,TGTGCCAGCACCCTGAGGGGGGTCACTGAAGCTTTCTTT,CASTLRGVTEAFF
-,15,TRBV7-2,many,TRBJ2-7,TGTGCCAGCAGCCCATCGCTGACCCAGGAGTACGAGCAGTACTTC,CASSPSLTQEYEQYF
-,13,TRBV15,-,TRBJ1-6,TGTGCCACTACGGGACGGTATAATTCACCCCTCCACTTT,CATTGRYNSPLHF
TRBD1,15,TRBV10-3,-,TRBJ2-5,TGTGCCATCAGTCCCGGGACAGGGCCCAAAGAGACCCAGTACTTC,CAISPGTGPKETQYF
TRBD2,14,TRBV7-2,many,TRBJ2-3,TGTGCCAGCAGCTTTAGCGGGGGGCCAGATACGCAGTATTTT,CASSFSGGPDTQYF
-,14,TRBV7-6,few,TRBJ1-1,TGTGCCAGCATGGACAGCTACATGAACACTGAAGCTTTCTTT,CASMDSYMNTEAFF
TRBD2,14,TRBV20-1,many,TRBJ2-1,TGCAGTGCTAATCCCAGCGGGAGGTCGAATGAGCAGTTCTTC,CSANPSGRSNEQFF
-,13,TRBV12-3/TRBV12-4,many,TRBJ2-7,TGTGCCAGCAGTCCTACTGCGGGCGGGGAGCAGTACTTC,CASSPTAGGEQYF
TRBD1,15,TRBV12-3/TRBV12-4,many,TRBJ2-3,TGTGCCAGCAGTCCGGGACAGATTAGCACAGATACGCAGTATTTT,CASSPGQISTDTQYF
TRBD1,17,TRBV18,few,TRBJ2-6,TGTGCCAGCTCACCGGGACAGGGGGCCTCTGGGGCCAACGTCCTGACTTTC,CASSPGQGASGANVLTF
-,11,TRBV28,many,TRBJ2-7,TGTGCCAGCAGTATGGGCCACGAGCAGTACTTC,CASSMGHEQYF
-,13,TRBV7-2,many,TRBJ2-7,TGTGCCAGCAGCTGGGGGCTGAGTGTGGAGCAGTACTTC,CASSWGLSVEQYF
TRBD1,15,TRBV7-2,many,TRBJ2-5,TGTGCCAGCAGCCCCGGACAGGGCCCCCAAGAGACCCAGTACTTC,CASSPGQGPQETQYF